A selection of T cell receptor beta chains follows, all from one sample in a study of beta chain features in type 1 diabetes. TCRdb's table, derived via immunoSEQ multiplex PCR, lists solely in-frame clones and lacks some. The data show around 310,000 clones, with about 10% seen just once and about 0.014% held by the top ten. Specimen: naive CD4+ T cells from blood. The source of these receptors is a woman in her thirties in good health. Both conserved end residues are trimmed from each CDR3.

j_call: TRBJ2-7
v_call: TRBV27
cdr3_aa: ASSLASGIPYEQY

j_call: -
v_call: TRBV19
cdr3_aa: ATARTDSYEQY

j_call: TRBJ2-3
v_call: TRBV29-1
cdr3_aa: SVEGRRWDTQY

j_call: TRBJ2-1
v_call: TRBV10-3
cdr3_aa: AISGREGLQYEQF

j_call: TRBJ2-1
v_call: TRBV11-1
cdr3_aa: ASSPGLARLNEQF

j_call: TRBJ2-5
v_call: TRBV7-2
cdr3_aa: ASSPLGAQAQY

j_call: TRBJ2-7
v_call: TRBV6-6
cdr3_aa: ASSYDLGSGEQY

j_call: TRBJ2-7
v_call: TRBV4-3
cdr3_aa: ASSLGAHLETTVHEQY

j_call: TRBJ2-1
v_call: TRBV19
cdr3_aa: ASSTGLAGAHEQF

j_call: TRBJ2-7
v_call: TRBV7-6
cdr3_aa: ASSFSPTSYGEQY

j_call: TRBJ2-7
v_call: TRBV9
cdr3_aa: ASSVQPEDRYEQY

j_call: TRBJ2-1
v_call: TRBV11-3
cdr3_aa: ASREGGNEQF

j_call: TRBJ1-5
v_call: TRBV28
cdr3_aa: ATPRGEKGHNSNQPQH

j_call: TRBJ2-3
v_call: TRBV4-3
cdr3_aa: ASSQDRTSGRRVDTQY

j_call: TRBJ2-7
v_call: TRBV5-6
cdr3_aa: ASSLIPGGPSYEQY

j_call: TRBJ2-5
v_call: TRBV30
cdr3_aa: AWAGQGAGQETQY

j_call: TRBJ2-1
v_call: TRBV5-1
cdr3_aa: ASSFQGRASEYNEQF

j_call: TRBJ2-5
v_call: TRBV10-1
cdr3_aa: ASIPRLAGGPTQETQY